This T cell receptor (beta chain) was documented in a study of T cells in narcolepsy. Study-wide context: Donors had narcolepsy type 1 or type 2, or were healthy controls.

Study conclusions and caveats: Reportedly, autoreactive clonotypes were serially detected in patients' blood but not controls'. Autoreactive clone sequences were missing from some blood memory CD4+ repertoires. Same-patient CSF and blood CD4+ T cell clonotypes included HCRT-specific and TRIB2-specific autoreactive ones.

Deletions cut 5 bases from V and 8 bases from J, with 15 bases between. The length of the CDR3 is 13 residues. Germline assignment: CDR1 MNHEY and CDR2 SVGAGI. A few counts support this clone. Its specificity is unknown. Sequencing was performed with immunoSEQ multiplex PCR; in TCRdb, only in-frame clones are kept and a portion is missing. The table shows about 35,000 clones, with approximately 77% occurring only once. Sequencing was performed on memory (CD45RA-) CD4+ T cells from blood. The receptor's source is a human donor in good health. The rearrangement joins TRBV6-5 to TRBJ1-1; D is unclear. The CDR3 sequence is CASSPTNPPEAFF. In DNA, the CDR3 is TGTGCCAGCAGTCCTACAAACCCCCCCGAAGCTTTCTTT.